These 22 T cell receptor gamma chains were all obtained from the same sample, sequenced in a study of Vδ1+ human thymocytes. Their specific antigens are unknown. Overall study results and limits: Highly polyclonal TRG and TRD repertoires with Gaussian CDR3 length distributions appeared in thymus.

The template was reverse-transcribed extracted RNA. Multiplex PCR used pooled V-gene forward primers and a constant-region reverse primer to amplify CDR3s. TCRdb made new clone calls on the multiplex PCR reads using CATT. The sample lists several thousand gamma-chain clones; around 42% were seen once. Material for sequencing was Vdelta1+ gamma-delta thymocytes from the thymus. Described subset: FACS-sorted CD3+ TCRalphabeta- TCRVdelta1+ TCRVdelta2- thymocytes. The receptors here all came from a boy younger than two who had congenital heart surgery.

The sample holds one count of this clone. The chain couples TRGV3 to TRGJP2. TCRdb gives no J gene; it was assigned here by matching the DNA to germline. The CDR3 is 19 amino acids. V lost 0 bases, J lost 3 bases, and 16 bases stayed unmatched. Germline V gives CDR1 VTNTFY, CDR2 YDVSTARD (reference sequence). The CDR3 reads CATWDRPRNSKGSDWIKTF. In DNA form, the CDR3 reads TGTGCCACCTGGGACAGGCCCCGCAATTCAAAGGGTAGTGATTGGATCAAGACGTTT.

The chain is built from TRGV8 and TRGJ1 or TRGJ2. No J segment appears in TCRdb, so it was assigned here by matching the sequence to germline. The CDR3 runs 12 residues. V lost 1 base and J lost 11; bases outside the gene matches: 8. Germline V gene lookup returns CDR1 VENAVY and CDR2 YDSYNSRV. The CDR3 protein is CATWDSLREKLF. In DNA form, the CDR3 reads TGTGCCACCTGGGATAGCCTCCGGGAGAAACTCTTT.

This chain connects TRGV5 to TRGJ1 or TRGJ2. No J gene is reported in TCRdb; it was inferred here by comparing the DNA with germline. The junction had 9 bases not matched to a gene; V was cut back by 0 bases and J by 10 bases. Germline V gene lookup returns CDR1 VINAFY and CDR2 YDVSNSKD. The CDR3 contains 13 residues. The CDR3 DNA sequence: TGTGCCACCTGGGACAGGAACCACCCGAAGAAACTCTTT. Translating gives CATWDRNHPKKLF.

Comments on this clone: This CDR3 is also generated by other DNA sequences in the sample. V is TRGV9 and J is TRGJP. In the absence of a J gene in TCRdb, the DNA was matched to germline to assign it here. Trimming removed 0 bases from V and 7 bases from J; junction bases left unmatched: 3. Germline CDR1 and CDR2: GITISATS and ISYDGTV (reference sequence). The CDR3 has 16 residues. The CDR3, as DNA: TGTGCCTTGTGGGAGGTGCGGGAGTTGGGCAAAAAAATCAAGGTATTT. Translation gives CALWEVRELGKKIKVF.

The assigned J gene is TRGJ1 or TRGJ2, but the V gene is uncalled. The CDR3 runs 14 residues. CDR3 nucleotides: TGTGCCTTGTGGGATGATCCTTTATATTATAAGAAACTCTTT. This codes for CALWDDPLYYKKLF.

V gene TRGV9 combines with J gene TRGJ1 or TRGJ2. Germline matching of the DNA provided the J gene here, since TCRdb leaves it blank. Germline CDR1 is GITISATS and CDR2 is ISYDGTV (reference sequence). The CDR3 totals 13 residues. The V gene end was trimmed by 5 bases and the J gene end by 1 base; junction bases not matched to a gene: 5. The CDR3 region is CALWGANYYKKLF. CDR3 DNA: TGTGCCTTGTGGGGGGCTAATTATTATAAGAAACTCTTT.

The rearrangement joins TRGV5 to TRGJ1 or TRGJ2. This CDR3 spans 13 amino acids. Germline-derived CDR1 and CDR2 are VINAFY and YDVSNSKD. Trimming cost V 0 bases and J 9 bases; bases outside gene matches: 8. The CDR3 region has the DNA TGTGCCACCTGGGACAGGCTGGGGGTTAAGAAACTCTTT. It translates to CATWDRLGVKKLF.

The chain links TRGV3 to TRGJ1 or TRGJ2. In the absence of a J gene in TCRdb, the DNA was matched to germline to assign it here. This CDR3 has 14 amino acids. V gave up 0 bases and J gave up 5 bases; unmatched junction bases: 7. CDR1 is VTNTFY and CDR2 is YDVSTARD in the germline V gene (reference sequence). The CDR3 DNA sequence: TGTGCCACCTGGGACAGGCATGGGGATTATAAGAAACTCTTT. Protein sequence: CATWDRHGDYKKLF.

J gene TRGJ1 or TRGJ2 was identified, but the V gene was not called. The CDR3 extends over 12 amino acids. Here the CDR3 DNA reads TGTGCCACCTGGGATGGGCCATATACGAAACTCTTT. Protein: CATWDGPYTKLF.

The V gene remains uncalled, whereas the J gene is TRGJ1 or TRGJ2. The CDR3 is 13 residues long. CDR3 nucleotides: TGTGCCACCTTTGAGGTGGTATATTATAAGAAACTCTTT. Translating gives CATFEVVYYKKLF.

The J gene is TRGJ1 or TRGJ2, the V gene TRGV3. This CDR3 has 14 amino acids. Germline assignment: CDR1 VTNTFY and CDR2 YDVSTARD (reference sequence). J lost 3 bases, V lost 0 bases, and 5 bases had no gene match. CDR3 loop: CATWDRGIYYKKLF. CDR3 coding DNA: TGTGCCACCTGGGACAGGGGGATTTATTATAAGAAACTCTTT.

About this clone itself: This may come from a read error, since a much larger clone is one base off. Other DNA sequences in the sample encode the same CDR3. The rearrangement uses TRGV5 and TRGJ1 or TRGJ2. TCRdb leaves out the J gene; it was filled in here by matching the DNA to germline. Per germline, CDR1 VINAFY and CDR2 YDVSNSKD. The J segment lost 3 bases and the V segment lost 0 bases, leaving 5 bases of the junction unmatched. The CDR3 runs 14 residues. The CDR3 spells CATWDRRGYYKKLF. The DNA for the CDR3 is TGTGCCACCTGGGACAGGCGCGGTTATTATAAGAAACTCTTT.

This chain uses TRGV5 with TRGJ1 or TRGJ2. The J gene is not listed in TCRdb, so it was assigned here from a DNA match to germline. Trimming took 2 bases from V and 2 from J; bases not matched to a gene: 6. CDR1 is VINAFY and CDR2 is YDVSNSKD in the germline V gene. CDR3 size: 14 residues. CDR3 protein: CATWDTTDYYKKLF. Written as DNA, the CDR3 is TGTGCCACCTGGGACACGACCGATTATTATAAGAAACTCTTT.

The rearrangement links TRGV3 to TRGJ1 or TRGJ2. After removal of 0 bases from V and 10 bases from J, the junction contained 6 bases not matched to a gene. The CDR3 runs 12 residues. CDR1 is VTNTFY, CDR2 YDVSTARD, per germline (reference sequence). CDR3 region: CATWDRLRKKLF. As DNA, the CDR3 is TGTGCCACCTGGGACAGGCTACGGAAGAAACTCTTT.

There are a few counts of this clone. This chain connects TRGV4 to TRGJ1 or TRGJ2. TCRdb carries no J gene annotation; the J gene was assigned here by matching the DNA with germline. This CDR3 spans 15 amino acids. The V gene end was trimmed by 0 bases and the J gene end by 3 bases; junction bases not matched to a gene: 8. The germline gives CDR1 EGSTGY, CDR2 YDSYTSSV. In nucleotides, the CDR3 is TGTGCCACCTGGGATGGGCCGGGGGTTTATTATAAGAAACTCTTT. This codes for CATWDGPGVYYKKLF.

The chain couples TRGV3 to TRGJ1 or TRGJ2. No J gene is reported in TCRdb; it was inferred here by comparing the DNA with germline. The CDR3 consists of 11 residues. Germline lookup yields CDR1 VTNTFY and CDR2 YDVSTARD (reference sequence). V lost 6 bases and J lost 6; bases outside the gene matches: 5. The CDR3 spells CATWCGYKKLF. CDR3 nucleotide sequence: TGTGCCACCTGGTGTGGTTATAAGAAACTCTTT.

This clone was seen a single time. Just one base apart from a much larger clone, this may be a read error. Other DNA sequences from this sample encode an identical CDR3 as well. The chain has TRGV5 and TRGJ1 or TRGJ2. Because TCRdb records no J gene, it was assigned here through a match of the DNA to germline. Germline V CDR1 and CDR2: VINAFY, YDVSNSKD. There are 13 residues in the CDR3. Trimming removed 0 bases from V and 7 bases from J; junction bases left unmatched: 6. DNA of the CDR3: TGTGCCACCTGGGACAGGCCGGGCTATAAGAAACTCTTT. This translates into CATWDRPGYKKLF.

Regarding this clone: The sample has other DNA sequences that encode this CDR3 too. The chain joins TRGV4 to TRGJ1 or TRGJ2. TCRdb leaves out the J gene; it was filled in here by matching the DNA to germline. Germline CDR1 EGSTGY, CDR2 YDSYTSSV. The CDR3 totals 14 residues. V shed 0 bases, J shed 4 bases, and the junction held 6 bases outside the gene matches. The CDR3 reads CATWDGPPYYKKLF. The DNA for the CDR3 is TGTGCCACCTGGGATGGGCCCCCGTATTATAAGAAACTCTTT.

This rearrangement joins TRGV3 to TRGJ1 or TRGJ2. Losses at the gene ends were 3 bases for V and 11 bases for J; bases not matched to a gene: 10. The germline CDR1 and CDR2 sequences are VTNTFY and YDVSTARD (reference sequence). The CDR3 totals 12 residues. This chain's CDR3 is CATWDGRVEKLF. Here the CDR3 DNA reads TGTGCCACCTGGGACGGGCGGGTCGAGAAACTCTTT.

This clone was counted between two and nine times. The chain combines TRGV4 with TRGJP1. After removal of 3 bases from V and 6 bases from J, the junction contained 7 bases not matched to a gene. The CDR3 runs 14 residues. CDR1 and CDR2 from the germline V gene are EGSTGY and YDSYTSSV. The CDR3: CATWDSGSGWFKIF. CDR3 nucleotide sequence: TGTGCCACCTGGGATAGTGGCTCTGGTTGGTTCAAGATATTT.

The J gene went uncalled, whereas the V gene is TRGV2. The germline CDR1 and CDR2 sequences are EGSNGY and YDSYNSKV. The length of the CDR3 is 13 residues. The CDR3 DNA follows: TGTGCCACCTGGGACGGCCGGGATTATAAGAAACTATTT. This codes for CATWDGRDYKKLF.

This chain links TRGV8 with TRGJ1 or TRGJ2. Here the J gene was assigned by germline matching of the DNA, as TCRdb has none. Germline V CDR1 and CDR2: VENAVY, YDSYNSRV. V lost 3 bases and J lost 7; bases outside the gene matches: 15. The length of the CDR3 is 15 residues. The CDR3 sequence is CATWDQLLGGYKKLF. The CDR3 DNA is TGTGCCACCTGGGATCAGCTTCTAGGGGGATATAAGAAACTCTTT.